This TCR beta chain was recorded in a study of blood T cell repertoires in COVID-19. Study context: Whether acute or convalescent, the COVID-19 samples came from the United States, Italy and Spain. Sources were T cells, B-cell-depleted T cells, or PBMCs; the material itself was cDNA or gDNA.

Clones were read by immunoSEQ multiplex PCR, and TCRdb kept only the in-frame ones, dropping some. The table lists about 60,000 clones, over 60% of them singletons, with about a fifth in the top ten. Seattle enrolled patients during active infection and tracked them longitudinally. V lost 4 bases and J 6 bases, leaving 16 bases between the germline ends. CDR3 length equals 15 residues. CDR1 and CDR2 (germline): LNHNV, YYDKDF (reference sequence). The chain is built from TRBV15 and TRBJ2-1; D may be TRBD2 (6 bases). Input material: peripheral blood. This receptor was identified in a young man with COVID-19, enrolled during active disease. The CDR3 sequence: CATSNPGLHFNEQFF. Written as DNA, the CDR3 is TGTGCCACCAGCAATCCGGGACTCCATTTCAATGAGCAGTTCTTC.